Below, 21 T cell receptor beta chains from the same sample are listed, as sequenced in a study of T-cell memory formation after mild COVID-19 (TCRdb year 2021). Receptor amplification or capture employed 5' RACE. These reads were obtained on an Illumina NovaSeq 6000. Starting from the raw public reads, TCRdb applied fastp trimming at Q25, assembled clones with MiXCR and retained in-frame beta chains. Under each unique CDR3 protein, matching rows form one entry showing the most common genes and DNA. This sample comprises 400,000 to 550,000 distinct CDR3 sequences, approximately 23% of them detected only once. Around 12% of the sample lies in the top ten. Sequencing used PBMCs or a T cell subset sorted from them (not recorded which). The origin of the receptors is an adult woman who had mild COVID-19 (a few samples of this study predate the infection). The sample titles of this study are shuffled in the database, so cell type and time point are left out; the donor was told from shared clones.

The chain employs TRBV5-4 and TRBJ2-4, with 7 bases matching TRBD2. CDR1 SGHNT and CDR2 YYREEE come from the germline V gene (reference sequence). J lost 2 bases, V lost 0 bases, and 5 bases had no gene match. This CDR3 has 16 amino acids. The CDR3: CASSLGGRPSKNIQYF. The CDR3 bases are TGTGCCAGCAGCTTGGGCGGGAGACCTTCCAAAAACATTCAGTACTTC.

The chain is built from TRBV6-1 and TRBJ1-1; 7 nucleotides agree with TRBD1. Germline loops: CDR1 MNHNS, CDR2 SASEGT. The ends lost 4 bases at V and 2 bases at J; junction bases unmatched: 13. The length of the CDR3 is 17 residues. DNA of the CDR3: TGTGCCAGCAGTGCACCCCGGGGGACAGCCACAAACACTGAAGCTTTCTTT. It encodes CASSAPRGTATNTEAFF.

This clonotype has more than one count but fewer than ten. The chain links TRBV4-2 to TRBJ2-5; D is possibly TRBD1 or TRBD2 (5 bases each). Germline CDR1 is LGHNA and CDR2 is YNFKEQ. The CDR3 extends over 15 amino acids. V was clipped by 3 bases and J by 2 bases, with 13 bases between them. Here the CDR3 reads CASSHPGRLQETQYF. Written as DNA, the CDR3 is TGTGCCAGCAGCCACCCGGGACGGCTACAAGAGACCCAGTACTTC.

Only a few counts were recorded for this clonotype. The genes are TRBV7-2 and TRBJ2-4; 7 bases map to TRBD1. The germline CDR1 and CDR2 sequences are SGHTA and FQGNSA. This CDR3 has 14 residues. V was pared by 3 bases and J by 6 bases, with 5 bases of the junction left unmatched. The CDR3 sequence is CASSFKGAPNIQYF. Written as DNA, the CDR3 is TGTGCCAGCAGCTTTAAGGGGGCCCCAAACATTCAGTACTTC.

This clonotype was recorded a few times. The gene calls are TRBV7-9 and TRBJ2-4, with 7 bases lining up with TRBD1. This CDR3 has 14 residues. The germline gives CDR1 SEHNR, CDR2 FQNEAQ (reference sequence). J lost 8 bases, V lost 2 bases, and 6 bases had no gene match. The CDR3 bases are TGTGCCAGCAGCTTATCCGCAGGGGGAGACATTCAGTACTTC. Its protein product is CASSLSAGGDIQYF.

The chain carries TRBV7-2 and TRBJ2-7; TRBD2 aligns across 8 bases. J gave up 4 bases and V 2 bases, and 7 bases lay outside the gene matches. Germline CDR1 reads SGHTA; CDR2 reads FQGNSA. The CDR3 is 15 amino acids. The CDR3 reads CASSLREGYMYEQYF. CDR3 nucleotide sequence: TGTGCCAGCAGCTTACGGGAGGGGTATATGTACGAGCAGTACTTC. The full variable domain, in which reference TRBV7-2 and TRBJ2-7 provide the parts outside the CDR3, is GAGVSQSPSNKVTEKGKDVELRCDPISGHTALYWYRQSLGQGLEFLIYFQGNSAPDKSGLPSDRFSAERTGGSVSTLTIQRTQQEDSAVYLCASSLREGYMYEQYFGPGTRLTVT.

The chain recombines TRBV25-1 with TRBJ2-5; D is unclear. V was trimmed by 7 bases and J by 0 bases, leaving 15 bases between them. From germline, CDR1 is MGHDK and CDR2 SYGVNS. This CDR3 contains 15 residues. CDR3 amino acids: CASTSLGRYQETQYF. The CDR3 DNA reads TGTGCCAGCACCTCCCTCGGGCGGTACCAAGAGACCCAGTACTTC.

This clonotype was observed a handful of times. The chain employs TRBV12-3 or TRBV12-4 and TRBJ1-5; the D gene is possibly TRBD1 (5 bases). This CDR3 has 15 amino acids. With 1 base removed from V and 3 bases from J, the gap between germline ends came to 10 bases. CDR3 nucleotide sequence: TGTGCCAGCAGTTTAGGGACACCAACCAATCAGCCCCAGCATTTT. Its translation: CASSLGTPTNQPQHF.

This clonotype was detected once. Sequence at one end of the junction differs from germline and may be a read error. The chain joins TRBV12-3 or TRBV12-4 to TRBJ2-3; D uncertain. CDR3 size: 14 residues. The CDR3 region is CARSLFGETDTQYF. The CDR3 nucleotides read TGTGCCAGAAGTTTATTCGGCGAGACGGATACGCAGTATTTT.

V usage is TRBV18 and J usage is TRBJ2-2, with D perhaps TRBD2 (6 bases). Trimming removed 1 base from V and 4 bases from J, with 7 bases in between. CDR1 and CDR2 from the germline V gene are KGHSH and LQKENI. This CDR3 has 14 residues. CDR3 DNA sequence: TGTGCCAGCTCACCACGGGAGGCCACCGGGGAGCTGTTTTTT. Its translation is CASSPREATGELFF.

The gene calls are TRBV11-1 and TRBJ1-1; 7 positions agree with TRBD1. The length of the CDR3 is 13 residues. Losses at the gene ends were 8 bases for V and 4 bases for J; bases not matched to a gene: 7. CDR1 is SGHAT, CDR2 FQDESV, per germline (reference sequence). The CDR3 region is CASGQVVGTEAFF. The CDR3 coding sequence is TGTGCCAGCGGACAGGTAGTGGGCACTGAAGCTTTCTTT.

The J gene is TRBJ1-6, the V gene TRBV5-1; possible D gene TRBD1, 5 bases. CDR3 size: 15 residues. Trimming pared 0 bases from V and 14 bases from J, leaving 18 bases between. From germline, CDR1 is SGHRS and CDR2 YFSETQ. Here the CDR3 reads CASSLGPVGEVALHF. As DNA, the CDR3 is TGCGCCAGCAGCTTGGGGCCGGTGGGGGAAGTAGCCCTCCACTTT.

This chain connects TRBV7-8 to TRBJ2-2; TRBD1 aligns across 8 bases. With 3 bases clipped from V and 1 base from J, the junction kept 7 bases outside the gene matches. The CDR3 totals 17 residues. The germline V gene has CDR1 SGHVS and CDR2 FQNEAQ. Here the CDR3 reads CASSFPVGQGNTGELFF. CDR3 nucleotides: TGTGCCAGCAGCTTCCCCGTCGGACAGGGGAACACCGGGGAGCTGTTTTTT.

The rearrangement uses TRBV12-3 or TRBV12-4 and TRBJ1-2, with 7 positions matching TRBD1. The CDR3 spans 17 residues. V shed 4 bases, J shed 4 bases, and the junction held 15 bases outside the gene matches. CDR3 nucleotide sequence: TGTGCCAGCAGTTGGGCGGTAGGGGACAGCCGATCCTATGGCTACACCTTC. This sequence encodes CASSWAVGDSRSYGYTF.

This clonotype was counted a few times. The rearrangement links TRBV9 to TRBJ2-5; TRBD2 matches 13 bases. The germline V gene encodes CDR1 SGDLS and CDR2 YYNGEE. With 0 bases clipped from V and 4 bases from J, the junction kept 6 bases outside the gene matches. This CDR3 has 17 amino acids. Here the CDR3 DNA reads TGTGCCAGCAGCGTAGGTAGGACTAGCGGGAGCAGAGAGACCCAGTACTTC. It specifies CASSVGRTSGSRETQYF.

The CDR3 bases are TGCGCCAGCAGCTTGGAGCAGGGCCCGCAAGAGACCCAGTACTTC. This sequence encodes CASSLEQGPQETQYF. The V gene is TRBV5-1, the J gene TRBJ2-5; D is possibly TRBD1 (5 bases). There are 15 residues in the CDR3. V was cut by 0 bases and J by 2 bases, with 11 bases left in between. Per the germline V gene, CDR1 is SGHRS and CDR2 is YFSETQ.

This clonotype was seen more than once but under ten times. A read error may produce the germline difference seen at one junction end. The V gene is TRBV7-2, the J gene TRBJ1-5, with 7 bases identical to TRBD1. The CDR3 is 13 amino acids. Per the germline V gene, CDR1 is SGHTA and CDR2 is FQGNSA. In DNA, the CDR3 is TGTGCCAGCAGCTTAGCCCGGGACAGCCGTCTGGCTTTT. This codes for CASSLARDSRLAF.

This clonotype was seen a few times. The chain couples TRBV5-4 to TRBJ2-5, with 9 bases matching TRBD1. The J segment lost 5 bases and the V segment lost 4 bases, leaving 9 bases of the junction unmatched. The germline V gene encodes CDR1 SGHNT and CDR2 YYREEE (reference sequence). CDR3 length equals 15 residues. CDR3 nucleotide sequence: TGTGCCAGCAGCCTAACGACAGGGGGTGGCGAGACCCAGTACTTC. Translation: CASSLTTGGGETQYF.

This clonotype was recorded a few times. The chain links TRBV20-1 to TRBJ2-5; TRBD2 matches at 13 bases. The CDR3 has 15 amino acids. Germline values: CDR1 DFQATT, CDR2 SNEGSKA (reference sequence). The ends lost 6 bases at V and 4 bases at J; junction bases unmatched: 8. Here the CDR3 DNA reads TGCAGTGCCATCCCACTAGCGGGAGGGTTAGAGACCCAGTACTTC. Its protein product is CSAIPLAGGLETQYF.

This clonotype occurred once. The J gene is TRBJ2-4, the V gene TRBV4-1; D perhaps matches TRBD1 (6 bases). The germline V and J ends were trimmed by 5 bases and 0 bases, with 14 bases remaining between them. CDR3 length: 16 amino acids. Germline assignment: CDR1 MGHRA and CDR2 YSYEKL. CDR3 residues: CASSSPGTLAKNIQYF. DNA of the CDR3: TGCGCCAGCAGCTCTCCAGGGACACTAGCCAAAAACATTCAGTACTTC.

This chain uses TRBV6-2 or TRBV6-3 with TRBJ2-1; TRBD1 matches at 8 bases. V lost 1 base and J lost 2; bases outside the gene matches: 7. Germline V gives CDR1 MNHEY, CDR2 SVGEGT. The length of the CDR3 is 17 residues. The CDR3 sequence: CASSYLGPTGAYNEQFF. CDR3 bases: TGTGCCAGCAGTTACTTGGGTCCGACAGGGGCCTACAATGAGCAGTTCTTC.